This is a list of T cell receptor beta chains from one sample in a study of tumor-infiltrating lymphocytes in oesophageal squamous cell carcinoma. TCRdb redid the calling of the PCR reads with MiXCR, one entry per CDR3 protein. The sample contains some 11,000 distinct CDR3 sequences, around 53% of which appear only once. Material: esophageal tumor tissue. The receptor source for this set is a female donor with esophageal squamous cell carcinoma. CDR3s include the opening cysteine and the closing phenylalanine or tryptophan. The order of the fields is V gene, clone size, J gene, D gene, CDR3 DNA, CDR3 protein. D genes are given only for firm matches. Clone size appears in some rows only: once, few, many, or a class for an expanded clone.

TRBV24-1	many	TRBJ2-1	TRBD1	TGTGCCACCAGTGAGGCTACAGGGGGTTGGTCTCACAACAATGAGCAGTTCTTC	CATSEATGGWSHNNEQFF
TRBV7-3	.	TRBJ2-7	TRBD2	TGTGCCAGCAGCCCCTTGGGACTAGCGGGAGTTGGCGAGCAGTACTTC	CASSPLGLAGVGEQYF
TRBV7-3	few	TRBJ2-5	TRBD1	TGTGCCAGCAGCTCCGACAGGGGTGAGACCCAGTACTTC	CASSSDRGETQYF
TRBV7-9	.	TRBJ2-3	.	TGTGCCAGCAGTCATTCCTCAGGGCGACTTGTTCGTCGTGAGTATTTT	CASSHSSGRLVRREYF
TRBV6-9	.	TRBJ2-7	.	TGTGCCAGCAGTTATGGGCCCCCTGGAACTGACGTCTCCTACGAGCAGTACTTC	CASSYGPPGTDVSYEQYF
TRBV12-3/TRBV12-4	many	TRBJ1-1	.	TGTGCCAGCAGTTTTCGGTGGAGGGGCCCGAGGGGCACTGAAGCTTTCTTT	CASSFRWRGPRGTEAFF
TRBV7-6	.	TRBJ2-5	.	TGTGCCAGCAGTTTAAGGGGGGAAGAGACCCAGTACTTC	CASSLRGEETQYF
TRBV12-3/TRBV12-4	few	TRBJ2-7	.	TGTGCCAGCAGTTCCGGACAGACCGCGCCGTACTTC	CASSSGQTAPYF
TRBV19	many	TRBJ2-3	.	TGTGCCAGTAGTATTGGGCGAGAGGATACGCAGTATTTT	CASSIGREDTQYF
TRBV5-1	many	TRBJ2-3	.	TGCGCCAGCAGCTTGCCGGGCGCAGATACGCAGTATTTT	CASSLPGADTQYF
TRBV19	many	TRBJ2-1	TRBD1	TGTGCCAGTAGTATGGAGGGGGACAGGGTAGGGAATGAGCAGTTCTTC	CASSMEGDRVGNEQFF
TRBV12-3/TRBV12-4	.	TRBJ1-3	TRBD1	TGTGCCAGCAGGCCGACAGGGACCGGAAACACCATATATTTT	CASRPTGTGNTIYF
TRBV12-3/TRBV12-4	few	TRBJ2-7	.	TGTGCCAGCAGTTCCTACTACGAGCAGTACTTC	CASSSYYEQYF
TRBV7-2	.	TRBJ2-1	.	TGTGCCAGCAGCTTACTCCGGAATGAGCAGTTCTTC	CASSLLRNEQFF
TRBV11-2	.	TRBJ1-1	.	TGTGCCAGCAGCTACGGGAGGGGTACTGAAGCTTTCTTT	CASSYGRGTEAFF
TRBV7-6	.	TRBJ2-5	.	TGTGCCAGCAGCCCTACTCAGGGGCGATCCTATAATTCACCCCTCCACTTC	CASSPTQGRSYNSPLHF
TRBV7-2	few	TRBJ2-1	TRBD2	TGTGCCAGCAGCTTAGGGTCTAGCGGGAATTACAATGAGCAGTTCTTC	CASSLGSSGNYNEQFF
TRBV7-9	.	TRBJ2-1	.	TGTGCCAGCAGCGATACGATAGGGGTCACAGATACGCAGTTCTTC	CASSDTIGVTDTQFF
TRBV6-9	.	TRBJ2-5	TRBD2	TGTGCCAGCAGTGTATTAGCGGGGGGCCGTGACCAAGAGACCCAGTACTTC	CASSVLAGGRDQETQYF
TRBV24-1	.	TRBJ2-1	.	TGTGCCACCAGTGAGGGATCTGCCCGATCCCACAATGAGCAGTTCTTC	CATSEGSARSHNEQFF
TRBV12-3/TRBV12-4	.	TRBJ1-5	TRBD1	TGTGCCAGCAGTCGACAGGGGACGAGCAATCAGCCCCAGCATTTT	CASSRQGTSNQPQHF
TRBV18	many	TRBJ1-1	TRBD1	TGTGCCAGCTCCCAACAGGGGCGAAACACTGAAGCTTTCTTT	CASSQQGRNTEAFF
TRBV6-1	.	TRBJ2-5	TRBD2	TGTGCCAGCAGTCCCGACCGACTAGCGGGTTTACAAGAGACCCAGTACTTC	CASSPDRLAGLQETQYF
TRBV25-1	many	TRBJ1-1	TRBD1	TGTGCCAGCAGTGAGCAGACAGGGGTACTCACTGAAGCTTTCTTT	CASSEQTGVLTEAFF
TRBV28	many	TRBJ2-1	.	TGTGCCAGCAGTTTACACAGGAGCTACAATGAGCAGTTCTTC	CASSLHRSYNEQFF
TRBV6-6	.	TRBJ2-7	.	TGTGCCAGCAGTTTTGGGGGGCTCTCCTACGAGCAGTACTTC	CASSFGGLSYEQYF
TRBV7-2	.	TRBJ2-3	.	TGTGCCAGCAGCTTATTTGGGGGCGGGAGCAAAGATACGCAGTATTTT	CASSLFGGGSKDTQYF
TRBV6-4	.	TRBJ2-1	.	TGTGCCAGCAGTGAGAAGCTGGAGAATGAGCAGTTCTTC	CASSEKLENEQFF
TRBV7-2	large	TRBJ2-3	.	TGTGCCAGCAGCTTCCGGGACAACACAGATACGCAGTATTTT	CASSFRDNTDTQYF
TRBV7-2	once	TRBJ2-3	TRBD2	TGTGCCAGCAGCAAGGGAGAAGCGGGAGGCAGGGATACGCAGTATTTT	CASSKGEAGGRDTQYF
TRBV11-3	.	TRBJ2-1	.	TGTGCCAGCAGCTTAGATGCAGAGTACAATGAGCAGTTCTTC	CASSLDAEYNEQFF
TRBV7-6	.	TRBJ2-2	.	TGTGCCAGCAGCCCGGACAGTCGGATCCACACCGGGGAGCTGTTTTTT	CASSPDSRIHTGELFF
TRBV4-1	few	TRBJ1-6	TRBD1	TGCGCCAGCAGCCCCGGTGGGACAGGGAACTATCTTAATAATTCACCCCTCCACTTT	CASSPGGTGNYLNNSPLHF
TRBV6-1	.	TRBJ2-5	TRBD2	TGTGCCAGCAGCCCCGGGGTGGTAGCGGGCGGCCAAGAGACCCAGTACTTC	CASSPGVVAGGQETQYF
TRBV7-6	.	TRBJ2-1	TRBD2	TGTGCCAGCAGCTCGCGGGGGAACTACAATGAGCAGTTCTTC	CASSSRGNYNEQFF
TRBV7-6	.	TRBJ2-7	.	TGTGCCAGCAGCTTAGGGTCAAACTACGAGCAGTACTTC	CASSLGSNYEQYF
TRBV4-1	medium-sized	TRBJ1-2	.	TGCGCCAGCAGCTATTCGACGGACCCCTACTATGGCTACACCTTC	CASSYSTDPYYGYTF
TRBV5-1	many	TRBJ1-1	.	TGCGCCAGCAGCTTGGGGGACGGGAACACTGAAGCTTTCTTT	CASSLGDGNTEAFF
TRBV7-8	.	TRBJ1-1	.	TGTGCCAGCAGCTTAGAGTACGGGAATGAAGCTTTCTTT	CASSLEYGNEAFF
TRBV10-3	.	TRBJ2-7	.	TGTGCCATCAGTGCTATGGGGGAGCAGTACTTC	CAISAMGEQYF
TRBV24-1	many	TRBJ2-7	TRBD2	TGTGCCACCAGTGACATGACTAGCGGGAGACGCGAGCAGTACTTC	CATSDMTSGRREQYF
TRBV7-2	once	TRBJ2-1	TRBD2	TGTGCCAGCAGCTTAGTAGCGGGAAATGAGCAGTTCTTC	CASSLVAGNEQFF
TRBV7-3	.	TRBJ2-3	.	TGTGCCAGCAGCTTAACCGGGGCTAGCACAGATACGCAGTATTTT	CASSLTGASTDTQYF
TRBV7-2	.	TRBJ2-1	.	TGTGCCAGCAGCTCTAGGGGGATAAATGAGCAGTTCTTC	CASSSRGINEQFF